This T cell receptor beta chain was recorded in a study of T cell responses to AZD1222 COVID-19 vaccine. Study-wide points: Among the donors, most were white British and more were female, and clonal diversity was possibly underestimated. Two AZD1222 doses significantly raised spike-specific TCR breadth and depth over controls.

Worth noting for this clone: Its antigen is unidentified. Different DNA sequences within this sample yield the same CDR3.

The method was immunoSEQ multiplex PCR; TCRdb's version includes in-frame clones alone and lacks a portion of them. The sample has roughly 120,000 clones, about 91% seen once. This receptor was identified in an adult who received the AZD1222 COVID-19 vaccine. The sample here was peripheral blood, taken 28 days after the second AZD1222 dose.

CDR3 sequence: CSASGEGAKNIQYF. In DNA form, the CDR3 reads TGCAGTGCTAGTGGGGAGGGCGCCAAAAACATTCAGTACTTC. The rearrangement uses TRBV20-1 and TRBJ2-4; 7 bases are a match to TRBD2. The CDR3 runs 14 residues. Germline V gene data show CDR1 as DFQATT and CDR2 as SNEGSKA (reference sequence). The V gene end was trimmed by 3 bases and the J gene end by 1 base; junction bases not matched to a gene: 3.